A selection of T cell receptor beta chains follows, all from one sample in a study of CD8 T cells in Susac syndrome. From the immunoSEQ multiplex PCR reads, TCRdb called clonotypes with MiXCR, one entry per CDR3 protein. The repertoire holds fewer than 80,000 distinct CDR3 sequences, approximately 93% seen once, with 0.52% in the top ten. Sequencing was performed on CD8+ T cells from PBMCs. The source is a human donor with Susac syndrome. The CDR3 runs from the conserved cysteine through the conserved F or W. A D gene is named only where the DNA matches it firmly. Only part of the rows carry a size: once, few, many, or a class if the clone is expanded.

>NA|TRBJ1-1|NA|TRBV7-8|15
CASSLARVMNTEAFF
TGTGCCAGCAGCTTAGCGCGCGTTATGAACACTGAAGCTTTCTTT
>NA|TRBJ2-3|TRBD2|TRBV12-3/TRBV12-4|10
CATSGGALYF
TGTGCCACGAGCGGGGGGGCGTTGTATTTT
>NA|TRBJ2-4|NA|TRBV29-1|10
CSVLRDIQYF
TGCAGCGTTCTAAGGGACATTCAGTACTTC
>NA|TRBJ2-7|TRBD2|TRBV4-1|15
CASSLAGGDTYEQYF
TGCGCCAGCAGCCTGGCCGGGGGGGACACCTACGAGCAGTACTTC
>once|TRBJ2-1|NA|TRBV9|13
CASSVGDLREQFF
TGTGCCAGCAGCGTAGGGGATCTCCGTGAGCAGTTCTTC
>NA|TRBJ2-1|TRBD2|TRBV5-1|15
CASRAAGGLVNEQFF
TGCGCCAGCAGGGCTGCGGGGGGGCTTGTGAATGAGCAGTTCTTC
>NA|TRBJ2-1|NA|TRBV12-3/TRBV12-4|16
CASSLIRPSSYNEQFF
TGTGCCAGCAGTTTGATCAGGCCGAGCTCCTACAATGAGCAGTTCTTC
>NA|TRBJ2-7|NA|TRBV12-5|14
CASALGAAPYEQYF
TGTGCTAGTGCATTGGGGGCCGCGCCGTACGAGCAGTACTTC
>NA|TRBJ1-6|NA|TRBV9|15
CASSVGGPHNSPLHF
TGTGCCAGCAGCGTAGGTGGTCCTCATAATTCACCCCTCCACTTT
>once|TRBJ2-1|NA|TRBV7-9|15
CASSVSEYSYNEQFF
TGTGCCAGCAGCGTGTCAGAATACTCCTACAATGAGCAGTTCTTC
>NA|TRBJ2-7|NA|TRBV4-2|13
CASSQWLSYEQYF
TGTGCCAGCAGCCAATGGCTTTCCTACGAGCAGTACTTC
>NA|TRBJ1-4|TRBD1|TRBV12-3/TRBV12-4|14
CASRRDRVGEKLFF
TGTGCCAGCAGAAGGGACAGGGTGGGTGAAAAACTGTTTTTT
>NA|TRBJ2-7|NA|TRBV29-1|14
CSVEDGTPLYEQYF
TGCAGCGTTGAAGACGGGACACCCCTCTACGAGCAGTACTTC
>NA|TRBJ2-3|NA|TRBV20-1|12
CSAREPKDTQYF
TGCAGTGCTAGGGAACCCAAAGATACGCAGTATTTT
>NA|TRBJ1-5|NA|TRBV27|12
CQAGKGNQPQHF
TGTCAGGCAGGGAAAGGCAATCAGCCCCAGCATTTT
>once|TRBJ1-2|NA|TRBV9|12
CASSVASRGYTF
TGTGCCAGCAGCGTAGCGTCCCGGGGCTACACCTTC
>NA|TRBJ2-3|TRBD2|TRBV20-1|15
CSANSPSGGGDTQYF
TGCAGTGCTAATTCCCCGAGCGGGGGGGGAGATACGCAGTATTTT
>once|TRBJ1-2|NA|TRBV29-1|12
CSVATDNYGYTF
TGCAGCGTTGCGACAGACAACTATGGCTACACCTTC
>few|TRBJ2-1|NA|TRBV7-6|11
CASSRASFWFF
TGTGCCAGCAGCCGAGCGTCTTTTTGGTTCTTC
>NA|TRBJ2-7|NA|TRBV4-1|13
CASSQAPKDEQYF
TGCGCCAGCAGCCAAGCCCCCAAGGACGAGCAGTACTTC
>once|TRBJ1-4|TRBD1|TRBV20-1|15
CSQLTGGATNEKLFF
TGCAGTCAACTGACAGGGGGTGCAACTAATGAAAAACTGTTTTTT
>NA|TRBJ2-3|TRBD2|TRBV29-1|16
CSVEKTSGGVAETQYF
TGCAGCGTTGAGAAAACTAGCGGGGGGGTAGCGGAGACGCAGTATTTT
>NA|TRBJ1-3|TRBD1|TRBV4-2|16
CASSQKDRGSGNTIYF
TGTGCCAGCAGCCAGAAGGACAGGGGCTCTGGAAACACCATATATTTT
>NA|TRBJ2-1|NA|TRBV2|12
CASRGTMNEQFF
TGTGCCAGCAGGGGGACAATGAATGAGCAGTTCTTC
>NA|TRBJ2-1|TRBD2|TRBV11-3|14
CASSLKLAGGEQFF
TGTGCCAGCAGCTTAAAACTAGCGGGGGGTGAGCAGTTCTTC
>NA|TRBJ1-5|NA|TRBV4-3|13
CASSQDLAVPQHF
TGCGCCAGCAGCCAAGATCTAGCGGTGCCCCAGCATTTT
>NA|TRBJ1-6|TRBD1|TRBV4-1|15
CASSQTTGNNSPLHF
TGCGCCAGCAGCCAAACGACAGGGAATAATTCACCCCTCCACTTT
>NA|TRBJ2-2|NA|TRBV9|14
CASSVQYSREELFF
TGTGCCAGCAGCGTACAGTACTCGCGCGAGGAGCTGTTTTTT
>NA|TRBJ2-3|NA|TRBV9|15
CASSVVGRPTDTQYF
TGTGCCAGCAGCGTAGTAGGACGCCCCACAGATACGCAGTATTTT
>NA|TRBJ2-7|NA|TRBV27|14
CASSLSSSRYEQYF
TGTGCCAGCAGTTTATCCTCCTCCCGATACGAGCAGTACTTC
>NA|TRBJ2-2|NA|TRBV7-2|14
CASSLNAYTGELFF
TGTGCCAGCAGCTTAAACGCCTACACCGGGGAGCTGTTTTTT
>NA|TRBJ2-1|TRBD1|TRBV7-6|14
CASSFGQGRDEQFF
TGTGCCAGCAGCTTTGGACAGGGCCGGGATGAGCAGTTCTTC
>NA|TRBJ2-1|TRBD1|TRBV4-1|13
CASSQSATGDEFF
TGCGCCAGCAGCCAATCGGCGACAGGGGATGAGTTCTTC
>NA|TRBJ2-7|NA|TRBV2|15
CASSESRGSSYEQYF
TGTGCCAGCAGTGAATCCAGAGGGAGTTCCTACGAGCAGTACTTC
>NA|TRBJ2-5|TRBD1|TRBV29-1|13
CSSWTGRQETQYF
TGCAGCTCCTGGACAGGGCGTCAAGAGACCCAGTACTTC
>NA|TRBJ2-2|NA|TRBV2|12
CASSGRPGELFF
TGTGCCAGCAGTGGGAGGCCCGGGGAGCTGTTTTTT
>few|TRBJ2-1|NA|TRBV5-6|13
CASSRTNYNEQFF
TGTGCCAGCAGCCGGACGAACTACAATGAGCAGTTCTTC
>NA|TRBJ2-7|NA|TRBV30|13
CAWSAGFSYEQYF
TGTGCCTGGAGTGCAGGATTCTCCTACGAGCAGTACTTC
>NA|TRBJ2-7|NA|TRBV9|15
CASSVGGLTRYEQYF
TGTGCCAGCAGCGTAGGAGGACTTACCCGCTACGAGCAGTACTTC
>NA|TRBJ2-3|NA|TRBV3-1|12
CASSQDSDTQYF
TGTGCCAGCAGCCAAGACTCAGATACGCAGTATTTT
>NA|TRBJ2-1|NA|TRBV7-9|13
CASTTQAGNEQFF
TGTGCCAGCACCACCCAGGCGGGAAATGAGCAGTTCTTC
>NA|TRBJ2-5|TRBD1|TRBV6-2/TRBV6-3|14
CASSPWTGQETQYF
TGTGCCAGCAGTCCGTGGACAGGTCAAGAGACCCAGTACTTC
>NA|TRBJ2-7|NA|TRBV5-6|14
CASSPSPQAYEQYF
TGTGCCAGCAGCCCATCCCCCCAGGCCTACGAGCAGTACTTC
>NA|TRBJ2-7|NA|TRBV20-1|13
CSAKGGPPYEQYF
TGCAGTGCTAAGGGGGGCCCTCCTTACGAGCAGTACTTC
>NA|TRBJ2-5|NA|TRBV2|12
CASREDQETQYF
TGTGCCAGCAGAGAGGACCAAGAGACCCAGTACTTC
>NA|TRBJ2-5|NA|TRBV5-6|13
CASASGTRETQYF
TGTGCCAGCGCCTCCGGGACTCGGGAGACCCAGTACTTC
>NA|TRBJ2-7|NA|TRBV27|12
CASSFLRGEQYF
TGTGCCAGCAGTTTCCTCCGGGGCGAGCAGTACTTC
>NA|TRBJ1-1|NA|TRBV19|11
CACRGGTEAFF
TGTGCCTGCCGGGGGGGCACTGAAGCTTTCTTT
>NA|TRBJ1-6|TRBD1|TRBV7-6|15
CASSNRDSLDSPLHF
TGTGCCAGCAGCAACCGGGACAGCCTAGATTCACCCCTCCACTTT
>NA|TRBJ2-3|NA|TRBV19|15
CASSISLAVTDTQYF
TGTGCCAGTAGTATTTCCCTAGCTGTTACAGATACGCAGTATTTT
>NA|TRBJ2-3|TRBD1|TRBV5-1|15
CASSNRDRGTNTQYF
TGCGCCAGCAGCAACCGGGACAGAGGCACAAATACGCAGTATTTT
>NA|TRBJ2-1|TRBD2|TRBV2|14
CASSLAGGLNEQFF
TGTGCCAGTTCACTAGCGGGGGGGCTTAATGAGCAGTTCTTC
>NA|TRBJ2-1|NA|TRBV12-3/TRBV12-4|12
CASSAGLDEQFF
TGTGCCAGCAGTGCGGGGCTCGATGAGCAGTTCTTC
>NA|TRBJ2-1|TRBD2|TRBV19|15
CASTWTSGGVREQFF
TGTGCCAGTACCTGGACTAGCGGGGGGGTAAGAGAGCAGTTCTTC
>NA|TRBJ2-7|NA|TRBV6-5|11
CASTKGTEQYF
TGTGCCAGCACCAAAGGTACCGAGCAGTACTTC
>NA|TRBJ1-1|TRBD1|TRBV27|15
CASSLLTSRDREAFF
TGTGCCAGCAGTTTGTTAACCTCCCGGGACAGAGAAGCTTTCTTT
>NA|TRBJ1-5|NA|TRBV29-1|12
CSSRVPNQPQHF
TGCAGCTCTAGAGTACCAAATCAGCCCCAGCATTTT